Detailed here is one TCR beta chain. Its specificity is unknown. This entry belongs to a study of T cell responses to AZD1222 COVID-19 vaccine. Whole-study findings and limits: Baseline seropositivity occurred in only a handful of AZD1222 recipients. Vaccination with two AZD1222 doses was followed by a rise in Spike-specific TCR breadth and depth.

The CDR3 has 15 amino acids. CDR1 and CDR2 from the germline V gene are MNHEY and SMNVEV (reference sequence). With 6 bases clipped from V and 5 bases from J, the junction kept 11 bases outside the gene matches. Using immunoSEQ multiplex PCR, the repertoire was profiled, and TCRdb retains in-frame clones only, with some absent. The table includes 75,000 to 100,000 clones, around 87% detected once. The TCR comes from an adult in good health. The chain recombines TRBV27 with TRBJ2-5; 8 nucleotides agree with TRBD1. The sequences come from peripheral blood, collected on day 0 of AZD1222 vaccination. The CDR3 DNA is TGTGCCAGCAGCGGCCCAGGGGGCGCGAGGGAGACCCAGTACTTC. This encodes CASSGPGGARETQYF.